Listed below are T cell receptor beta chains from one sample, sequenced in a study of CD8+ T cells in alopecia areata. Produced via immunoSEQ multiplex PCR; TCRdb's table is partial and in-frame only. The profile shows fewer than 250,000 clones, around two fifths of them singletons. Sequences were derived from CD4+ T cells sorted from blood, sampled at approximately week 30, from a patient treated with tofacitinib. The receptors shown here come from a human donor with alopecia areata. The CDR3 runs from the conserved cysteine through the conserved F or W. D genes are given only for firm matches. Clone sizes are given selectively: once, few, many, or a class where the clone is expanded.

v_gene	j_gene	d_gene	abundance	len	CDR3nt	CDR3aa
TRBV29-1	TRBJ2-3	-	few	14	TGCAGCATCCTTAGAGGGTGTAGCACAGATACGCAGTATTTT	CSILRGCSTDTQYF
TRBV2	TRBJ2-7	-	few	17	TGTGCCAGCACGGCTAAAAAAGGACTCCGCCTAACCTACGAGCAGTACTTC	CASTAKKGLRLTYEQYF
TRBV6-5	TRBJ2-7	-	-	13	TGTGCCAGCCGGACGGCCGGGGCCTACGAGCAGTACTTC	CASRTAGAYEQYF
TRBV30	TRBJ2-6	-	once	17	TGTGCCTGGAGTGCAATCACTTTGGGATCTGGGGCCAACGTCCTGACTTTC	CAWSAITLGSGANVLTF
TRBV2	TRBJ2-7	TRBD2	few	15	TGTGCCAGCAGCGATGCCAGCGGGGTAGGAGGGGAGCAGTACTTC	CASSDASGVGGEQYF
TRBV4-2	TRBJ1-2	TRBD1	-	15	TGTGCCAGCAGCCAAGCCTCCGGGACAGGGTATGGCTACACCTTC	CASSQASGTGYGYTF
TRBV5-4	TRBJ2-1	-	few	15	TGTGCCAGCACTAAGGAACAGGGCGACAACAATGAGCAGTTCTTC	CASTKEQGDNNEQFF
TRBV5-1	TRBJ2-7	-	few	13	TGCGCCAGCAGCCAGGACCCACGAGGCGAGCAGTACTTC	CASSQDPRGEQYF
TRBV2	TRBJ2-1	-	few	12	TGTGCCAGCTCAAAGGTGAACAATGAGCAGTTCTTC	CASSKVNNEQFF
TRBV7-9	TRBJ2-7	TRBD1	few	14	TGTGCCAGCAGCTCGACAGGGCCTAGGGACGAGCAGTACTTC	CASSSTGPRDEQYF
TRBV29-1	TRBJ2-1	-	few	11	TGCAGCGTTATGTCTCCCAATGAGCAGTTCTTC	CSVMSPNEQFF
TRBV9	TRBJ2-5	TRBD2	-	14	TGTGCCAGCAGCGTAGGACTAGCGAGGGAGACCCAGTACTTC	CASSVGLARETQYF
TRBV2	TRBJ2-1	-	few	16	TGTGCCAGCAGTGAACAAGCAGGACTTTCCTACAATGAGCAGTTCTTC	CASSEQAGLSYNEQFF
TRBV6-6	TRBJ1-1	-	few	15	TGTGCCAGCAGTTCCGGACACCAGGAGAACACTGAAGCTTTCTTT	CASSSGHQENTEAFF
TRBV5-1	TRBJ2-5	-	few	14	TGCGCCAGCAGCCGCGACAGCTCCCAAGAGACCCAGTACTTC	CASSRDSSQETQYF
TRBV30	TRBJ1-2	TRBD1	-	15	TGTGCCTGGAGTGTAAGGAGACAGGGAAGCGATGGCTACACCTTC	CAWSVRRQGSDGYTF
TRBV20-1	TRBJ1-1	-	-	11	TGCAGTGCTCCAAGGGGGAGAGTAGCTTTCTTT	CSAPRGRVAFF